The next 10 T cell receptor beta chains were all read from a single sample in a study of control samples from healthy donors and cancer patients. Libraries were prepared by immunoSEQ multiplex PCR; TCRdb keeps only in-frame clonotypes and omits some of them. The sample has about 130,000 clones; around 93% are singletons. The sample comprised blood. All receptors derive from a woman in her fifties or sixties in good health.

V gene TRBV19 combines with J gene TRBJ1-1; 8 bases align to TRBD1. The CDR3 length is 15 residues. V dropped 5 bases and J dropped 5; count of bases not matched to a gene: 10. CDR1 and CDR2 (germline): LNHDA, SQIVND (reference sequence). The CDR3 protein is CASSYKQGGKTEAFF. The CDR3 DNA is TGTGCCAGTAGTTATAAACAGGGGGGGAAAACTGAAGCTTTCTTT.

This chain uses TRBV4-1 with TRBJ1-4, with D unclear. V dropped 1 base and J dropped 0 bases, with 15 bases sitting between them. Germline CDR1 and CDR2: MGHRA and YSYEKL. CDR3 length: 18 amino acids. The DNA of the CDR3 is TGCGCCAGCAGCCAAGTAAATATGGGCTTTGCAACTAATGAAAAACTGTTTTTT. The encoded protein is CASSQVNMGFATNEKLFF.

Written as DNA, the CDR3 is TGCGCCAGCAGCTTTCTGACTAGCGGAAACACCGGGGAGCTGTTTTTT. It translates to CASSFLTSGNTGELFF. V and J are TRBV5-1 and TRBJ2-2; the match to TRBD2 covers 9 bases. Per germline, CDR1 SGHRS and CDR2 YFSETQ. Trimming cost V 2 bases and J 2 bases; bases outside gene matches: 4. The length of the CDR3 is 16 residues. Filled out from reference TRBV5-1 and TRBJ2-2, the complete variable domain reads KAGVTQTPRYLIKTRGQQVTLSCSPISGHRSVSWYQQTPGQGLQFLFEYFSETQRNKGNFPGRFSGRQFSNSRSEMNVSTLELGDSALYLCASSFLTSGNTGELFFGEGSRLTVL.

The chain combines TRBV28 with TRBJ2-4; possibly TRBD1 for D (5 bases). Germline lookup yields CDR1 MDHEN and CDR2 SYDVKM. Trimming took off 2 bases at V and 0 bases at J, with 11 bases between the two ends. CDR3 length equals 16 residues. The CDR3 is CASSLPDSLAKNIQYF. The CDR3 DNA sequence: TGTGCCAGCAGTTTACCTGACAGTCTAGCCAAAAACATTCAGTACTTC.

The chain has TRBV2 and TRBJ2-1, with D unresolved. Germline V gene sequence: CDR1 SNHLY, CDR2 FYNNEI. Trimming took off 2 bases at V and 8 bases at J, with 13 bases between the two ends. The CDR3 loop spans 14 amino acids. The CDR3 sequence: CASSELLGKDEQFF. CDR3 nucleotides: TGTGCCAGCAGTGAATTATTAGGGAAGGATGAGCAGTTCTTC.

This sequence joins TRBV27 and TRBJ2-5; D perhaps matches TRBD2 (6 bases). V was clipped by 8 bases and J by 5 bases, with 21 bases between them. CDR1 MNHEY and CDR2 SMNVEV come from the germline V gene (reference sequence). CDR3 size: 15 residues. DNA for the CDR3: TGTGCCAGCCAACCGGGACTTCGCAATGGGGAGACCCAGTACTTC. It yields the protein CASQPGLRNGETQYF.

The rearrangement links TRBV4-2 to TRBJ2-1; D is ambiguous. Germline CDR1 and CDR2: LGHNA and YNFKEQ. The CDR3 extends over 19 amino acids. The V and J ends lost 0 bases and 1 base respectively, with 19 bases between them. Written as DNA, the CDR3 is TGTGCCAGCAGCCAAGAACCCCAACTGGGTTCGGAGTCCTACAATGAGCAGTTCTTC. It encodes CASSQEPQLGSESYNEQFF.

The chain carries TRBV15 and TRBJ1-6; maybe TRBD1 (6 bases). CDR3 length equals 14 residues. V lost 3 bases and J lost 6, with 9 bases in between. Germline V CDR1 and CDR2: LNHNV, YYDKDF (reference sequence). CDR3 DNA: TGTGCCACCAGCAGTGGACAGTTTAATTCACCCCTCCACTTT. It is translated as CATSSGQFNSPLHF.

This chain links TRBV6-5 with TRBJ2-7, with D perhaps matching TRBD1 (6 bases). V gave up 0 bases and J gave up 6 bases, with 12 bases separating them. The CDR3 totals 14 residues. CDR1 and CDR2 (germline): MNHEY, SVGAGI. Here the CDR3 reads CASSYSSPGVEQYF. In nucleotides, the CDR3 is TGTGCCAGCAGTTACTCGAGTCCAGGGGTCGAGCAGTACTTC.

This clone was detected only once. The CDR3 loop is CASSQKRNTEAFF. The CDR3 DNA reads as TGTGCCAGCAGCCAAAAACGGAACACTGAAGCTTTCTTT. This rearrangement joins TRBV3-1 (or the pseudogene TRBV3-2) to TRBJ1-1; no clear D gene. Germline V gene sequence: CDR1 LGHDT, CDR2 YNNKEL (reference sequence). The CDR3 runs to 13 residues. Between the trimmed V and J ends, which lost 2 bases and 1 base, there was a span of 5 bases.